The clone carrying this TCR beta chain was recorded once. These data originate in a study of blood T cell repertoires in COVID-19. Study-level information: Material from acute and convalescent COVID-19 was sourced from the United States, Italy and Spain.

V lost 0 bases, J lost 6 bases, and 3 bases stayed unmatched. Per the germline V gene, CDR1 is LNHNV and CDR2 is YYDKDF (reference sequence). The CDR3 extends over 15 amino acids. Sequencing was performed with immunoSEQ multiplex PCR; in TCRdb, only in-frame clones are kept and a portion is missing. The sample includes 150,000 to 200,000 clones, over 70% of them seen just once. Cohort 3 donors were reported recovered after two negative PCRs, clearance, or symptom resolution. The TCR sequence derives from a woman between 55 and 75 years old who had recovered from COVID-19. The sequencing sample was made of PBMCs or T cells enriched from blood (not recorded which). The chain carries TRBV15 and TRBJ2-7; 12 bases are shared with TRBD2. CDR3: CATSRDRLAGVEQYF. CDR3 nucleotides: TGTGCCACCAGCAGAGATCGACTAGCGGGAGTCGAGCAGTACTTC.